Sequencing of this TCR beta chain was carried out in a study of CD8 T cells in Susac syndrome. Study-level results: Only a relatively small number of individuals were included in the TCR sequencing and HLA analysis.

Germline lookup yields CDR1 SEHNR and CDR2 FQNEAQ (reference sequence). The CDR3 loop spans 12 amino acids. Trimming shortened V by 5 bases and J by 7 bases, and 11 bases separated the two germline ends. Note on this clonotype: Its specificity is not known.

Reverse transcription of about 0.45 to 1 ug RNA was carried out with random hexamers. The authors amplified TCR beta CDR3 across 54 Vbeta and 13 Jbeta using immunoSEQ multiplex PCR. TCRdb passed the immunoSEQ multiplex PCR reads through MiXCR, listing each CDR3 protein once. In the table there are under 200,000 distinct CDR3 sequences, roughly 95% of which are singletons. The authors carried out high-throughput sequencing of TCR beta. They applied it to CD8+ and CD4+ T cells obtained from blood. Negative isolation yielded CD8+ and CD4+ T cells; FACS enriched TEMRA cells. The source of this sequence is a human donor with multiple sclerosis. The rearrangement joins TRBV7-9 to TRBJ1-2; D uncertain. Sequenced sample: CD8+ T cells from PBMCs. The CDR3 is CASSTSDLGYTF. The CDR3 DNA reads as TGTGCCAGCAGCACCTCGGACCTTGGCTACACCTTC.